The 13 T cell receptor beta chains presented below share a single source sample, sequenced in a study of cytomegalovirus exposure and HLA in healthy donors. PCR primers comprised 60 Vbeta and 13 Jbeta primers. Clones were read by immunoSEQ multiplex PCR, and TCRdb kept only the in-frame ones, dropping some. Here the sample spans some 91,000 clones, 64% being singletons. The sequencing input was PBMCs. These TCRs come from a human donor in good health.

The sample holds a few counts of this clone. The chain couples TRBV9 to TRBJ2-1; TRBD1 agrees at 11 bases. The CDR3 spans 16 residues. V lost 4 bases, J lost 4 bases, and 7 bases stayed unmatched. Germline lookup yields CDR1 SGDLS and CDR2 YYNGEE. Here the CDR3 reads CASSPRDRGKYNEQFF. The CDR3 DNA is TGTGCCAGCAGCCCACGGGACAGGGGGAAATACAATGAGCAGTTCTTC.

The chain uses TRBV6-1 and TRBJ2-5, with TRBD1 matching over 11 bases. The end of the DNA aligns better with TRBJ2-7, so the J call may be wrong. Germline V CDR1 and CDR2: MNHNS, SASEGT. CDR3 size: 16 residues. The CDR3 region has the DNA TGTGCCAGCAGTGATTTCTATTCCGGGACAGGGGGCGAGCAGTACTTC. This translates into CASSDFYSGTGGEQYF.

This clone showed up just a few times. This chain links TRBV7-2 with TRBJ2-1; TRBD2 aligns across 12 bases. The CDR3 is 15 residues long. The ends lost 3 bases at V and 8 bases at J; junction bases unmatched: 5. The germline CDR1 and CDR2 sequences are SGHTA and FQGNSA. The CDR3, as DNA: TGTGCCAGCAGCTTCCCTAGCGGGGGGGCGGATGAGCAGTTCTTC. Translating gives CASSFPSGGADEQFF.

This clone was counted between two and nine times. The CDR3 bases are TGTGCCAGTAGTATCTCCAGGGACAGGGCTACTTGGAGGGGTGATCAGCCCCAGCATTTT. This codes for CASSISRDRATWRGDQPQHF. The chain has TRBV19 and TRBJ1-5, with 9 bases that match TRBD1. V shed 3 bases and J 5 bases; nucleotides not matched to a gene: 20. Germline CDR1 reads LNHDA; CDR2 reads SQIVND (reference sequence). This CDR3 is 20 amino acids long. Full variable domain (rest looked up from reference TRBV19 and TRBJ1-5): DGGITQSPKYLFRKEGQNVTLSCEQNLNHDAMYWYRQDPGQGLRLIYYSQIVNDFQKGDIAEGYSVSREKKESFPLTVTSAQKNPTAFYLCASSISRDRATWRGDQPQHFGDGTRLSIL.

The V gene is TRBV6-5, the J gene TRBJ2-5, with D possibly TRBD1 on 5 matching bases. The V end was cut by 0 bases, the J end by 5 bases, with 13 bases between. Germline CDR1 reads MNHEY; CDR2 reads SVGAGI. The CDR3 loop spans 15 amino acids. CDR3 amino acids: CASSYSMAGPETQYF. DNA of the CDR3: TGTGCCAGCAGTTACTCGATGGCAGGGCCGGAGACCCAGTACTTC.

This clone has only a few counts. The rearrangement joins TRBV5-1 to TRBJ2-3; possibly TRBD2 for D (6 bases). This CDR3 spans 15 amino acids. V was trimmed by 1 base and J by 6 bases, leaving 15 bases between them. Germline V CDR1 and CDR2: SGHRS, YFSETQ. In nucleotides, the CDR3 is TGCGCCAGCAGCTTGACGGCGGGATCCTCGGATACGCAGTATTTT. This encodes CASSLTAGSSDTQYF.

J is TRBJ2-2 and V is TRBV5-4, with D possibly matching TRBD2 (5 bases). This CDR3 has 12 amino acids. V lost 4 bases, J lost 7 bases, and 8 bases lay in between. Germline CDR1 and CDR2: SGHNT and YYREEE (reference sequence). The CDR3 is CASSPRGGELFF. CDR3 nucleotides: TGTGCCAGCAGCCCCCGGGGCGGGGAGCTGTTTTTT.

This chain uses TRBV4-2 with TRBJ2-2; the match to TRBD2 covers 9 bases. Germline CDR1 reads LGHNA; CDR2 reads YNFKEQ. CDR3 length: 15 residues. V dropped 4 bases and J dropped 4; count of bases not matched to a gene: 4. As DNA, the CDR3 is TGTGCCAGCAGCCCCCGACTAGCGGTCACCGGGGAGCTGTTTTTT. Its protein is CASSPRLAVTGELFF.

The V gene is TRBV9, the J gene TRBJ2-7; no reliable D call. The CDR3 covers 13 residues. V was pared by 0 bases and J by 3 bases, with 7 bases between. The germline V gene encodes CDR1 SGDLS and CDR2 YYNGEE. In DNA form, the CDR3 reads TGTGCCAGCAGCGTAGCTACGGGCTACGAGCAGTACTTC. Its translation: CASSVATGYEQYF.

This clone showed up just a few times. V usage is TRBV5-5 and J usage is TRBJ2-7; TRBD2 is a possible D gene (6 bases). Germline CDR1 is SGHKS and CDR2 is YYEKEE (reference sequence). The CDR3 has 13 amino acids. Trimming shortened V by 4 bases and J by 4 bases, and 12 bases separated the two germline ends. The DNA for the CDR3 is TGTGCCAGCAGCGCGGGGCTCGAGTACGAGCAGTACTTC. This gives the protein CASSAGLEYEQYF.

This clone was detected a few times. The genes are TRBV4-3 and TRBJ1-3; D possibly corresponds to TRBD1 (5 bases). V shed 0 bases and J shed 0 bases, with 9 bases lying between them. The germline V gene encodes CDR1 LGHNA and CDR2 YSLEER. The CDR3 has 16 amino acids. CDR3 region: CASSQDPGYSGNTIYF. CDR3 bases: TGCGCCAGCAGCCAAGATCCAGGGTACTCTGGAAACACCATATATTTT.

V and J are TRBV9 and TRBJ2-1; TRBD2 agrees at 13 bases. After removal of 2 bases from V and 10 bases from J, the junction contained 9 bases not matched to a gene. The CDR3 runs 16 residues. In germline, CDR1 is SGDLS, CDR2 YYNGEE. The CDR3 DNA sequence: TGTGCCAGCAGCGTCGGGGGACTAGCGGGGACTAGCGAGCAGTTCTTC. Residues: CASSVGGLAGTSEQFF.

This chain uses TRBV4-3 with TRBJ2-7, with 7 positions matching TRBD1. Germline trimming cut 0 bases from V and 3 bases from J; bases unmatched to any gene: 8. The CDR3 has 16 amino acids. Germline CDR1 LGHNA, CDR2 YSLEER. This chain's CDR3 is CASSQDQGTAIYEQYF. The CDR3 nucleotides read TGCGCCAGCAGCCAAGATCAGGGGACAGCTATCTACGAGCAGTACTTC.